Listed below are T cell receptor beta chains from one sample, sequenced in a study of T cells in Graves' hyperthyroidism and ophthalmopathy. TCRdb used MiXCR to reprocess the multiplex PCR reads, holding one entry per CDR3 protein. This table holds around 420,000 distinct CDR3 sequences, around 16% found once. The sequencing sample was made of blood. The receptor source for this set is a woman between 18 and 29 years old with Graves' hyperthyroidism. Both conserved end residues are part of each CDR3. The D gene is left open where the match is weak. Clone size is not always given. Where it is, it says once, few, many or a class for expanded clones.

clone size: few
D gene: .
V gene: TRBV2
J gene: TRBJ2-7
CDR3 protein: CASSIEDMYEQYF
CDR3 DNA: TGTGCCAGCAGTATCGAGGACATGTACGAGCAGTACTTC

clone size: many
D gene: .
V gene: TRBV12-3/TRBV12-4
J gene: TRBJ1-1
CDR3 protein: CASSLFLGTTEAFF
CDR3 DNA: TGTGCCAGCAGTTTATTTCTGGGGACCACTGAAGCTTTCTTT

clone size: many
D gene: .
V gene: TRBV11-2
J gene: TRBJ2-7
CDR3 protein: CASSLDGQRNYEQYF
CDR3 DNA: TGTGCCAGCAGCTTAGACGGACAGAGAAACTACGAGCAGTACTTC

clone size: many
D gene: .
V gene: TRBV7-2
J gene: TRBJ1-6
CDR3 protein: CASSSSTRYNSPLHF
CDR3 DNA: TGTGCCAGCAGCTCCTCAACGAGATATAATTCACCCCTCCACTTT

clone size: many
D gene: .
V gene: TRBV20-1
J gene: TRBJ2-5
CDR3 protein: CSARDPQNQETQYF
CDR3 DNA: TGCAGTGCTAGAGATCCACAGAACCAAGAGACCCAGTACTTC

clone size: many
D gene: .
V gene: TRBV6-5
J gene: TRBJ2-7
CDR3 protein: CASSYPPGLPAYEQYF
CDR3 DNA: TGTGCCAGCAGTTACCCGCCCGGACTACCAGCCTACGAGCAGTACTTC

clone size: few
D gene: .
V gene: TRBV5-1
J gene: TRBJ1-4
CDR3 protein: CASSEATNEKLFF
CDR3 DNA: TGCGCCAGCAGCGAGGCAACTAATGAAAAACTGTTTTTT

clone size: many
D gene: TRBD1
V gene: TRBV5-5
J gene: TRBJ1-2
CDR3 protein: CASSLVRTGVYGYTF
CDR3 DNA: TGTGCCAGCAGCTTGGTGCGGACAGGGGTTTACGGCTACACCTTC

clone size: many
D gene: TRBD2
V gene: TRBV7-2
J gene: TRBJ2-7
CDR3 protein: CASSRQKGLGAYEQYF
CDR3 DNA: TGTGCCAGCAGCAGACAGAAGGGACTAGGAGCCTACGAGCAGTACTTC

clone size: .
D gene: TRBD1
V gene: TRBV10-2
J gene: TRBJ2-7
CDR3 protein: CATDRGGSYEQYF
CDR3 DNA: TGCGCCACCGACAGGGGGGGATCCTACGAGCAGTACTTC

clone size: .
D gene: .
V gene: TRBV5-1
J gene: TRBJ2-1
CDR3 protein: CASSWDYNEQFF
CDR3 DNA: TGCGCCAGCAGCTGGGACTACAATGAGCAGTTCTTC

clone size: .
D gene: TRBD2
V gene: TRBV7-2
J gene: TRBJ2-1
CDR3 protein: CAGWAGGPNEQFF
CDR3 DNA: TGTGCCGGATGGGCGGGGGGGCCGAATGAGCAGTTCTTC

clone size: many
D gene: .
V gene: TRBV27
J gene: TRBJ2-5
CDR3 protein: CASSFQGRRVQETQYF
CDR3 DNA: TGTGCCAGCAGTTTCCAGGGAAGAAGGGTACAAGAGACCCAGTACTTC

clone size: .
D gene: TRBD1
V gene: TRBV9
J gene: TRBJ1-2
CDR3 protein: CASSAIPGTGKGFNYGYTF
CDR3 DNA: TGTGCCAGCAGCGCTATACCCGGGACAGGGAAGGGGTTTAACTATGGCTACACCTTC

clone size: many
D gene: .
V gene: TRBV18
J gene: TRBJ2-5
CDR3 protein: CASSPRDSGNQYF
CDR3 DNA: TGTGCCAGCTCACCACGGGACTCGGGGAACCAGTACTTC

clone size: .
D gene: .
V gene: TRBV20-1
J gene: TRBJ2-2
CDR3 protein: CSVRRDKGFGTGELFF
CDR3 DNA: TGCAGTGTCAGACGGGACAAAGGTTTCGGCACCGGGGAGCTGTTTTTT

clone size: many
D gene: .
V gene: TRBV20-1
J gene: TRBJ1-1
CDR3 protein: CSARGMNTEAFF
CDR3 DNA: TGCAGTGCTAGGGGAATGAACACTGAAGCTTTCTTT

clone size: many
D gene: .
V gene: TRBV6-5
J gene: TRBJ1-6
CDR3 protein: CASSYSRRGNSPLHF
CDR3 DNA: TGTGCCAGCAGTTACTCGAGGCGGGGGAATTCACCCCTCCACTTT

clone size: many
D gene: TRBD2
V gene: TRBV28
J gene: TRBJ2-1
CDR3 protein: CASSSAGGNYNEQFF
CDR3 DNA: TGTGCCAGCAGCTCAGCGGGAGGTAACTACAATGAGCAGTTCTTC

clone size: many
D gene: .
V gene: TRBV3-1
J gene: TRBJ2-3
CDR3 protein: CASSRRDVSPRSSQYF
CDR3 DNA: TGTGCCAGCAGCCGCAGGGACGTAAGCCCCCGGTCGTCGCAGTATTTT

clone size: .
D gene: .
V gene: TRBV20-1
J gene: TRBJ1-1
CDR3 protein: CSAEPGPRFMNTEAFF
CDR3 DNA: TGCAGTGCGGAACCGGGCCCCCGTTTTATGAACACTGAAGCTTTCTTT

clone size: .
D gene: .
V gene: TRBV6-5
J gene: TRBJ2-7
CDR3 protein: CASSYGDRPYEQYF
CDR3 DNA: TGTGCCAGCAGTTACGGGGACCGGCCCTACGAGCAGTACTTC

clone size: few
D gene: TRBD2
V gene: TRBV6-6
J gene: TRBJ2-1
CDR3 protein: CASSYTLAGAYNEQFF
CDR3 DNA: TGTGCCAGCAGTTACACCCTAGCGGGAGCGTACAATGAGCAGTTCTTC

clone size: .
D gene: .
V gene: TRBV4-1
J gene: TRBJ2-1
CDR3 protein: CASSQDLRTLGEQFF
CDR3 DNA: TGCGCCAGCAGCCAAGATTTAAGGACGTTGGGTGAGCAGTTCTTC

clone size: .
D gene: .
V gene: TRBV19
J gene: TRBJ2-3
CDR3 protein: CASRQAAGNADTQYF
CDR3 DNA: TGTGCCAGTCGCCAGGCCGCAGGCAACGCAGATACGCAGTATTTT

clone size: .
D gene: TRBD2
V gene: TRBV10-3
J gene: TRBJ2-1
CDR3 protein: CAISGTRSNEQFF
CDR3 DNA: TGTGCCATCAGCGGGACTAGGAGCAATGAGCAGTTCTTC

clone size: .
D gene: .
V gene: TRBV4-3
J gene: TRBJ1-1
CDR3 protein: CASSLRSAEGTEAFF
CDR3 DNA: TGCGCCAGCAGCCTACGAAGCGCAGAAGGCACTGAAGCTTTCTTT

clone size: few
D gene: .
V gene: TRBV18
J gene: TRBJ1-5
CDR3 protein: CASSPQGTLNQPQHF
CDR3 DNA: TGTGCCAGCTCACCACAGGGGACACTGAATCAGCCCCAGCATTTT

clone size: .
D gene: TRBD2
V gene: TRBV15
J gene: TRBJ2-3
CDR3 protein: CATSSARLAHTDTQYF
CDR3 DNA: TGTGCCACCAGCAGTGCCCGACTAGCGCACACAGATACGCAGTATTTT

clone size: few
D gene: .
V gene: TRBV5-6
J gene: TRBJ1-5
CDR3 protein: CASSFTGTASNQPQHF
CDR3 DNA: TGTGCCAGCAGCTTTACTGGGACCGCGAGCAATCAGCCCCAGCATTTT

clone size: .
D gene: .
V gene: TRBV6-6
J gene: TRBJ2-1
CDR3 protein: CASSYSTAPGNEQFF
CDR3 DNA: TGTGCCAGCAGTTACTCGACGGCTCCAGGGAATGAGCAGTTCTTC

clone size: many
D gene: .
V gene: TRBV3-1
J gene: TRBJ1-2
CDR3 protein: CASSQFEAYGYTF
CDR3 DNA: TGTGCCAGCAGCCAATTTGAGGCGTACGGCTACACCTTC

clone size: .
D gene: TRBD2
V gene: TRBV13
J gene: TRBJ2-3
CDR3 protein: CASGAGTSGSLTDTQYF
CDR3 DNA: TGTGCCAGCGGCGCCGGGACTAGCGGAAGTCTCACAGATACGCAGTATTTT

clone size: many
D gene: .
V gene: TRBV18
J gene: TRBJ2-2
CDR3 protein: CASSPGVGANTGELFF
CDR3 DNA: TGTGCCAGCTCACCTGGAGTGGGGGCGAACACCGGGGAGCTGTTTTTT

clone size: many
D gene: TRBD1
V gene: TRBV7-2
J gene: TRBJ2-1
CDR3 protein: CASRLKRGDRVTNEQFF
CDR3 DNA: TGTGCCAGCAGGTTAAAAAGGGGGGACAGGGTCACCAATGAGCAGTTCTTC

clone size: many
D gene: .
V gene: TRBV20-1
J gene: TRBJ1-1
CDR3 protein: CSAREGVGTEAFF
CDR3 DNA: TGCAGTGCTAGGGAGGGGGTTGGCACTGAAGCTTTCTTT

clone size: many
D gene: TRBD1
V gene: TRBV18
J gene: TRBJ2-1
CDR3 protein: CASSLPDRGNNEQFF
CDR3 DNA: TGTGCCAGCTCACTTCCGGACAGGGGGAACAATGAGCAGTTCTTC

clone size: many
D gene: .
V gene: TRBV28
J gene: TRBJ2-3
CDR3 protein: CASSLELRFWSTDTQYF
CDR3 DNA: TGTGCCAGCAGTTTGGAACTCCGGTTTTGGTCCACAGATACGCAGTATTTT